The 5 T cell receptor beta chains listed next were all sequenced from one sample in a study of cytomegalovirus exposure and HLA in healthy donors (TCRdb year 2017). Library preparation was by the immunoSEQ multiplex PCR assay. A mixture of 60 forward primers for TCR Vbeta segments and 13 reverse primers for TCR Jbeta segments was used in the multiplex PCR. TCRdb obtained this table from immuneACCESS and retained in-frame rearrangements with V and J assigned. These tables miss some clones; where compared with another copy, unresolved V genes account for less than half of the shortfall, and the remainder is unexplained. In all, the sample holds 53,000 or so clones, and 70% to 75% of those were seen once. The leading ten clones occupy 6.8% of the sample. The sample was PBMCs. The receptors derive from a man aged 30 to 39 in good health and CMV-seropositive.

This clone has only a few counts. The V gene is TRBV7-8, the J gene TRBJ1-2, with D unclear. V was clipped by 1 base and J by 6 bases, with 6 bases between them. The CDR3 length is 12 residues. The V gene's germline CDR1 is SGHVS and CDR2 FQNEAQ. The CDR3 is CASSLVGDGYTF. The DNA for the CDR3 is TGTGCCAGCAGCTTAGTCGGGGATGGCTACACCTTC.

A few counts support this clone. The chain has TRBV6-4 and TRBJ2-2, with TRBD2 matching 7 bases. In germline, CDR1 is MRHNA, CDR2 SNTAGT. Trimming cost V 6 bases and J 6 bases; bases outside gene matches: 7. The CDR3 sequence is 14 residues long. This CDR3 is CASSDTSAPGELFF. Here the CDR3 DNA reads TGTGCCAGCAGCGATACTAGCGCGCCCGGGGAGCTGTTTTTT.

The V call is TRBV11-2, the J call TRBJ2-7, with TRBD2 matching 11 bases. CDR1 SGHAT and CDR2 FQNNGV come from the germline V gene. Trimming took 5 bases from V and 3 from J; bases not matched to a gene: 9. CDR3 length: 16 residues. CDR3 sequence (DNA): TGTGCCAGCAGCAAATGGGGGACTAGCGGAAACTACGAGCAGTACTTC. Translating it yields CASSKWGTSGNYEQYF.

The chain carries TRBV19 and TRBJ1-1, with D uncertain. V was pared by 4 bases and J by 4 bases, with 13 bases between. CDR1 LNHDA and CDR2 SQIVND come from the germline V gene (reference sequence). This CDR3 has 14 amino acids. The CDR3 loop reads CASSNPTSRTEAFF. CDR3 DNA: TGTGCCAGTAGTAATCCAACGAGTCGCACTGAAGCTTTCTTT.

This chain uses TRBV27 with TRBJ2-7; 7 bases fit TRBD2. This CDR3 has 11 residues. Germline values: CDR1 MNHEY, CDR2 SMNVEV (reference sequence). Trimming cost V 6 bases and J 7 bases; bases outside gene matches: 3. CDR3 amino acids: CASSHGGEQYF. The CDR3 region has the DNA TGTGCCAGCAGCCACGGGGGGGAGCAGTACTTC.